The TCR beta chain described here comes from a study of cytomegalovirus exposure and HLA in healthy donors. A multiplex PCR was run with 60 Vbeta primers and 13 Jbeta primers. As handled by the study authors: Later, an analysis found about 77 million unique TCR beta chains, and 9.5 million to 12 million of these were shared. TCRdb's copy holds only in-frame clones and misses some; the assay was immunoSEQ multiplex PCR. V and J calls and clone size come straight from that table; D and trimming were deduced from the DNA. Altogether roughly 200,000 clones are present, about 85% being singletons, with the ten largest covering less than 1.3%. Overall study results and limits: Among immune exposure information, only CMV serostatus was available. The dataset shows that most TCR sequences were rare, while some public TCRs occurred in many donors. Presence/absence analyses treated sequencing depth as roughly uniform across donors.

This clone is a singleton in its sample. No antigen is known for it. Germline V lookup: CDR1 SGHRS, CDR2 YFSETQ. With 0 bases removed from V and 4 bases from J, the gap between germline ends came to 13 bases. The CDR3 is made up of 15 amino acids. The sequence was collected from a boy aged 2 to 9 in good health and CMV-seronegative. Source material: PBMCs. The rearrangement links TRBV5-1 to TRBJ1-2, with a tentative D call TRBD1 (6 bases). The CDR3 protein is CASSLGSGDGYGYTF. In DNA form, the CDR3 reads TGCGCCAGCAGCTTGGGGTCAGGGGATGGCTATGGCTACACCTTC.